The present TCR beta chain was sequenced within a study of T cell repertoires in aging, cancer and after chemotherapy. TCR beta rearrangements were amplified from peripheral blood genomic DNA. Notes on the study in general: Compared with age-matched healthy donors, untreated hematological or solid cancer patients showed higher blood TCR clonality.

The V and J ends lost 2 bases and 7 bases, in that order; junction bases with no gene match: 8. CDR1 and CDR2 from the germline V gene are MNHEY and SVGAGI. This CDR3 spans 15 amino acids. As for this clonotype: Its specificity is unknown.

TRB rearrangements spanning V, D and J were amplified using mixed TRB-A/B primers. MiXCR, run by TCRdb on the multiplex PCR reads, gives a single entry per CDR3 protein. The top ten hold around 28% of the sample, which has approximately 4,100 distinct CDR3 sequences, more than 20% seen once. This clonotype was sampled from a human donor in good health. The donor label of this sample is uncertain. The sequenced material came from blood. The chain employs TRBV6-5 and TRBJ1-5, with 7 bases fitting TRBD1. CDR3 sequence (DNA): TGTGCCAGCAGTTACCGGACAGGAAAAGGACAGCCCCAGCATTTT. Its translation: CASSYRTGKGQPQHF.